This T cell receptor beta chain derives from a study of T-cell memory formation after mild COVID-19. Study-wide context: TCR clusters were mostly confined to one donor each. Study-wide points: Contracting clones from day 15 to 85 showed balanced CD4/CD8; later expanders favored CD4+. Clonal second-wave expansions that peaked on day 37 had unconfirmed SARS-CoV-2 specificity.

This clonotype has a count of ten or more. Its matching antigen is unknown. With constant-segment primers, 5'RACE yielded cDNA libraries of TCR alpha and TCR beta that carried sample barcodes and UMIs. MiXCR was run by TCRdb on the 5' RACE reads, yielding one entry per CDR3 protein. The table lists 530,000 or so distinct CDR3 sequences, around 16% of them singletons. The germline V gene encodes CDR1 SGHRS and CDR2 YFSETQ. The CDR3 loop spans 15 amino acids. J lost 0 bases, V lost 1 base, and 1 base had no gene match. This TCR derives from an adult woman who had mild COVID-19 (a few samples of this study predate the infection). Cell type and time point are not known. The chain couples TRBV5-1 to TRBJ1-5; 7 bases fit TRBD1. What was sequenced was PBMCs or a T cell subset sorted from them (not recorded which). The CDR3 DNA follows: TGCGCCAGCAGCTTGTCAGGGGGTAGCAATCAGCCCCAGCATTTT. It is translated as CASSLSGGSNQPQHF.